This T cell receptor beta chain is drawn from a study of technical replicates of blood from a few donors. This clone was found once. The data were produced by immunoSEQ multiplex PCR, yet TCRdb's version contains in-frame clones alone and is incomplete. The sample records about 57,000 clones, around 84% being singletons. This clonotype originated in a human donor in good health. Some clones in this sample may be carry-over from other donors' samples. The sequenced sample consisted of PBMCs.

The CDR3 loop reads CASSLRQGGAGELFF. DNA for the CDR3: TGTGCCAGCAGCTTACGGCAGGGAGGGGCCGGGGAGCTGTTTTTT. This chain uses TRBV7-3 with TRBJ2-2; 7 bases align to TRBD2. This CDR3 has 15 residues. V trimming: 2 bases; J trimming: 6 bases; junction bases outside the gene matches: 6. Germline values: CDR1 SGHTA, CDR2 FQGTGA.